The clone carrying this T cell receptor (beta chain) was detected once. TCRdb keeps only in-frame clones here, not all; method: immunoSEQ multiplex PCR. Seen here are about 64,000 clones, around 90% observed once, and the top ten hold 1.4%. The sample originates from a study of T cell changes during pregnancy in multiple sclerosis. The clonotype originates from a female donor with multiple sclerosis, enrolled in a pregnancy study. Source: peripheral blood, taken in the second trimester of pregnancy.

The CDR3 is CASSGQGFSGELFF. CDR3 bases: TGTGCCAGCTCAGGACAGGGGTTCTCCGGGGAGCTGTTTTTT. The V and J genes are TRBV18 and TRBJ2-2, with 9 bases lining up with TRBD1. This CDR3 is 14 amino acids long. Trimming cost V 5 bases and J 6 bases; bases outside gene matches: 4. The germline gives CDR1 KGHSH, CDR2 LQKENI.